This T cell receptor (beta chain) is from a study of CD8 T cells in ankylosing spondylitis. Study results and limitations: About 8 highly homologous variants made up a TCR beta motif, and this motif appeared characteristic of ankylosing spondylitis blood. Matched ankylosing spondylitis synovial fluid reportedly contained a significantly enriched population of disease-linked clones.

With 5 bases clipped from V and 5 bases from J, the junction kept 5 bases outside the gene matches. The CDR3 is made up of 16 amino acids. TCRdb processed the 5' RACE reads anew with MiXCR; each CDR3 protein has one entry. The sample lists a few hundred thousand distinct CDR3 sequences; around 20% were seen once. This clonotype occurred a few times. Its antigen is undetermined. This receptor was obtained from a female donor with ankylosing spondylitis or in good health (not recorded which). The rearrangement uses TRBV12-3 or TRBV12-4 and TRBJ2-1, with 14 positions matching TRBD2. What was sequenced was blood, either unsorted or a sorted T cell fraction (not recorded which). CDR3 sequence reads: CASSRRTSGRHNEQFF. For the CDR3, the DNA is TGTGCCAGCAGTCGCCGGACTAGCGGGAGGCACAATGAGCAGTTCTTC.